This T cell receptor beta chain came from a study of cytomegalovirus exposure and HLA in healthy donors. Overall study results and limits: TCR beta chain V- and J-gene trimming was linked, in a later analysis, to a missense variant in DCLRE1C.

Details on this clone: Its antigen remains unidentified.

The PCR employed 60 Vbeta primers together with 13 Jbeta primers. Here immunoSEQ multiplex PCR was the method, and the copy in TCRdb shows in-frame clones only, minus some. The sample has around 170,000 clones, almost 80% seen once. Sequencing was done on a sample of PBMCs. This clonotype was sampled from a male donor in good health and CMV-seronegative.

The CDR3 coding sequence is TGTGCCAGCAGCCGCCTCGGGGGGCGGCTAGGTTCCTACAATGAGCAGTTCTTC. Translating gives CASSRLGGRLGSYNEQFF. The rearrangement links TRBV5-4 to TRBJ2-1; maybe TRBD2 (7 bases). This CDR3 comprises 18 residues. The germline V gene encodes CDR1 SGHNT and CDR2 YYREEE (reference sequence). V lost 4 bases, J lost 1 base, and 21 bases lay in between.